The T cell receptor beta chain described here comes from a study of cytomegalovirus exposure and HLA in healthy donors. V lost 5 bases to trimming and J lost 0 bases, with 15 bases between them. The CDR3 covers 15 residues. Germline V gives CDR1 SGHTS, CDR2 YDEGEE. 13 Jbeta primers and 60 Vbeta primers were used for the PCR. Data came from immunoSEQ multiplex PCR; TCRdb stores just in-frame clones and leaves some out. The sample consists of over 150,000 clones, 75% to 90% of them appearing once. Note on this clone: Antigen specificity is unknown.

Whole-study results and caveats: A few V segments could not be told apart, such as TRBV6-2 and TRBV6-3, and were left out. Later, TCR association rates were found to vary by HLA locus, highest for DRB1 and lowest for HLA-C.

The V call is TRBV5-8, the J call TRBJ2-7, with D maybe TRBD1 (6 bases). Sequencing was done on a sample of PBMCs. This TCR came from a human donor in good health. CDR3 amino acids: CASSYGTLSSYEQYF. The CDR3 coding sequence is TGTGCCAGCAGTTATGGGACATTAAGCTCCTACGAGCAGTACTTC.